This passage covers 5 T cell receptor beta chains from one sample sequenced in a study of chemoradiotherapy in HPV16-positive cancers. Produced via immunoSEQ multiplex PCR; TCRdb's table is partial and in-frame only. The top ten hold approximately 8.1% of the sample, which has thousands of clones, more than 60% seen once. The sequencing here drew on tumor tissue, taken from a patient who underwent chemoradiotherapy. The receptors stem from a human donor with HPV-associated anogenital cancer.

This clone occurred once. The V gene is TRBV28, the J gene TRBJ1-5; TRBD1 matches at 10 bases. V shed 2 bases, J shed 6 bases, and the junction held 7 bases outside the gene matches. The CDR3 is 16 amino acids. Germline V gene lookup returns CDR1 MDHEN and CDR2 SYDVKM. Written as DNA, the CDR3 is TGTGCCAGCAGTTTAGGGACAGGGGAATGGGGTCAGCCCCAGCATTTT. Translation: CASSLGTGEWGQPQHF.

This clone was recorded a few times. The rearrangement uses TRBV19 and TRBJ2-7, with no clear D. Trimming removed 3 bases from V and 4 bases from J, with 10 bases in between. The germline gives CDR1 LNHDA, CDR2 SQIVND (reference sequence). CDR3 length equals 13 residues. CDR3: CASSIGLRYEQYF. The CDR3 DNA sequence: TGTGCCAGTAGTATTGGTCTCCGATACGAGCAGTACTTC. Full variable domain (rest looked up from reference TRBV19 and TRBJ2-7): DGGITQSPKYLFRKEGQNVTLSCEQNLNHDAMYWYRQDPGQGLRLIYYSQIVNDFQKGDIAEGYSVSREKKESFPLTVTSAQKNPTAFYLCASSIGLRYEQYFGPGTRLTVT.

This rearrangement joins TRBV13 to TRBJ1-1, with D perhaps TRBD1 (5 bases). The CDR3 has 14 residues. The germline V and J ends were trimmed by 3 bases and 11 bases, with 19 bases remaining between them. CDR1 and CDR2 (germline): PRHDT, FYEKMQ (reference sequence). CDR3 bases: TGTGCCAGCAGCTTCCCCGAGGGCAGGGTGGTTGCTTTCTTT. Protein sequence: CASSFPEGRVVAFF.

This sequence joins TRBV15 and TRBJ2-7; unclear D gene. V gave up 2 bases and J gave up 3 bases, with 14 bases separating them. Germline loops: CDR1 LNHNV, CDR2 YYDKDF (reference sequence). The CDR3 totals 15 residues. The CDR3, as DNA: TGTGCCACCAGCAGATTAAGGAAGAACGTCTACGAGCAGTACTTC. Translation: CATSRLRKNVYEQYF.

This clone was seen only a few times. The chain employs TRBV5-1 and TRBJ1-1; D might be TRBD1 (6 bases). This CDR3 has 12 amino acids. Per the germline V gene, CDR1 is SGHRS and CDR2 is YFSETQ. V lost 7 bases and J 1 base, leaving 8 bases between the germline ends. The CDR3 DNA reads as TGCGCCAGCTCGACAGGGAACACTGAAGCTTTCTTT. Amino acid sequence: CASSTGNTEAFF.